Presented here are 21 T cell receptor beta chains from one specimen sequenced in a study of OX40 agonist ivuxolimab in advanced cancers. Library preparation employed the immunoSEQ multiplex PCR assay. Entries here come from immuneACCESS through TCRdb and include only in-frame sequences with V and J called. Some clones fail to appear in such tables; in the studies checked, an unresolved V gene covers under half of the shortfall, and the cause of the remainder is unknown. The sample table holds 45,000 or so clones, of which approximately 88% were seen once. The ten most abundant clones make up around 18% of the sample. The sequenced sample was CD4+ or CD8+ T cells sorted from blood, obtained in a trial of the OX40 agonist ivuxolimab. The source is an adult with an advanced solid tumor such as melanoma, head and neck, liver or kidney cancer.

The gene calls are TRBV9 and TRBJ1-3; no reliable D call. The germline V gene has CDR1 SGDLS and CDR2 YYNGEE. The germline V and J ends were trimmed by 0 bases and 0 bases, with 4 bases remaining between them. The CDR3 contains 14 residues. Here the CDR3 DNA reads TGTGCCAGCAGCGTAGGGATCTCTGGAAACACCATATATTTT. This translates into CASSVGISGNTIYF.

CDR3 residues: CASSLLGSETQYF. DNA for the CDR3: TGTGCCAGCAGCTTACTAGGGTCAGAGACCCAGTACTTC. The chain uses TRBV7-9 and TRBJ2-5; D not resolved. Deletions cut 2 bases from V and 4 bases from J, with 8 bases between. CDR3 length equals 13 residues. Germline V gene sequence: CDR1 SEHNR, CDR2 FQNEAQ (reference sequence).

This clone was seen only a few times. The chain recombines TRBV21-1 with TRBJ2-3; TRBD2, the D gene given by the table, was not confirmed from the DNA. TRBV21-1 is marked as a pseudogene. This CDR3 contains 10 residues. The CDR3 coding sequence is TGTGCCACGAGAGCGGCTGTGCAGTATTTT. It codes for CATRAAVQYF.

The chain employs TRBV28 and TRBJ2-3, with D perhaps TRBD1 (5 bases). Germline values: CDR1 MDHEN, CDR2 SYDVKM. V gave up 8 bases and J gave up 0 bases, with 12 bases separating them. The CDR3 totals 14 residues. The CDR3 reads CASVGADSTDTQYF. The CDR3 region has the DNA TGTGCCAGCGTAGGGGCTGATAGCACAGATACGCAGTATTTT.

V usage is TRBV5-2 and J usage is TRBJ1-2. TRBV5-2 is a known pseudogene. CDR3 length equals 14 residues. CDR3 sequence (DNA): TGTGCCAGCAATCGAGTACGAAAGACCTATGGCTACACCTTC. It codes for CASNRVRKTYGYTF.

The chain links TRBV19 to TRBJ1-1; D is perhaps TRBD1 (5 bases). The germline gives CDR1 LNHDA, CDR2 SQIVND (reference sequence). V gave up 6 bases and J gave up 3 bases, with 14 bases separating them. CDR3 length: 14 residues. The CDR3: CASSLRGDYTEAFF. CDR3 bases: TGTGCCAGTAGCCTACGGGGGGACTACACTGAAGCTTTCTTT.

The chain uses TRBV27 and TRBJ2-3, with D hard to call. The CDR3 consists of 15 residues. V lost 2 bases and J lost 2, with 11 bases in between. Germline V gene sequence: CDR1 MNHEY, CDR2 SMNVEV (reference sequence). The CDR3 sequence: CASSLSNSFTDTQYF. Written as DNA, the CDR3 is TGTGCCAGCAGTTTAAGCAATTCATTCACAGATACGCAGTATTTT.

V is TRBV11-2 and J is TRBJ2-7; D remains unclear. Trimming removed 1 base at V and 7 bases at J, with 8 bases between. Germline V gives CDR1 SGHAT, CDR2 FQNNGV. CDR3 length: 12 residues. The CDR3 protein is CASSLGPWEQYF. DNA for the CDR3: TGTGCCAGCAGCTTAGGCCCCTGGGAGCAGTACTTC.

This clone showed up just once. J is TRBJ2-1 and V is TRBV4-3; no definite D call. Germline-derived CDR1 and CDR2 are LGHNA and YSLEER. This CDR3 spans 15 amino acids. Trimming shortened V by 0 bases and J by 3 bases, and 9 bases separated the two germline ends. CDR3 nucleotides: TGCGCCAGCAGCCAAGACCCCGGAAGCTACAATGAGCAGTTCTTC. Its translation is CASSQDPGSYNEQFF.

The CDR3 sequence: CASSLEGEGDNEQFF. The CDR3 DNA reads TGCGCCAGCAGCCTTGAGGGGGAGGGAGACAATGAGCAGTTCTTC. This sequence joins TRBV4-1 and TRBJ2-1, with D perhaps TRBD2 (7 bases). V lost 4 bases to trimming and J lost 5 bases, with 15 bases between them. Germline CDR1 MGHRA, CDR2 YSYEKL. CDR3 length: 15 residues.

This chain links TRBV6-5 with TRBJ2-1; D unresolved. V lost 6 bases and J 9 bases, leaving 15 bases between the germline ends. Germline CDR1 reads MNHEY; CDR2 reads SVGAGI. The CDR3 runs 13 residues. DNA for the CDR3: TGTGCCAGCAGGAACCTGAGTATCGTTGAGCAGTTCTTC. Translating it yields CASRNLSIVEQFF.

The chain has TRBV7-6 and TRBJ1-1, with 9 bases matching TRBD1. The V segment lost 6 bases and the J segment 0 bases; nucleotides outside the gene matches: 5. The CDR3 sequence is 15 residues long. CDR1 SGHVS and CDR2 FNYEAQ come from the germline V gene. The CDR3 loop reads CASSWGTGLNTEAFF. CDR3 nucleotides: TGTGCCAGCAGTTGGGGGACAGGGCTGAACACTGAAGCTTTCTTT.

This chain joins TRBV27 and TRBJ2-7, with a tentative D call TRBD1 (6 bases). V lost 0 bases to trimming and J lost 1 base, with 13 bases between them. This CDR3 region has 16 residues. Germline CDR1 and CDR2: MNHEY and SMNVEV (reference sequence). The CDR3: CASSLSLRTVSYEQYV. The CDR3 DNA is TGTGCCAGCAGTTTATCGCTTCGGACAGTGTCCTACGAGCAGTACGTC.

This clone showed up just once. The V gene is TRBV7-9, the J gene TRBJ1-5, with D perhaps matching TRBD1 (6 bases). The germline V gene has CDR1 SEHNR and CDR2 FQNEAQ (reference sequence). This CDR3 contains 15 residues. V dropped 2 bases and J dropped 5 bases, with 13 bases sitting between them. The CDR3 DNA reads TGTGCCAGCAGCTTATTTGACAGGACGGATCAGCCCCAGCATTTT. It yields the protein CASSLFDRTDQPQHF. Supplemented by reference TRBV7-9 and TRBJ1-5, the full variable domain reads DTGVSQNPRHKITKRGQNVTFRCDPISEHNRLYWYRQTLGQGPEFLTYFQNEAQLEKSRLLSDRFSAERPKGSFSTLEIQRTEQGDSAMYLCASSLFDRTDQPQHFGDGTRLSIL.

For the CDR3, the DNA is TGTGCCAGCAGCCGAGGGGCCGCTCCGAATCAGCCCCAGCATTTT. Its translation: CASSRGAAPNQPQHF. V gene TRBV11-1 combines with J gene TRBJ1-5, with a tentative D call TRBD1 (5 bases). The CDR3 sequence is 15 residues long. The germline gives CDR1 SGHAT, CDR2 FQDESV (reference sequence). Trimming took 5 bases from V and 4 from J, leaving 15 bases between them. The whole variable domain, filled in from reference TRBV11-1 and TRBJ1-5, reads EAEVAQSPRYKITEKSQAVAFWCDPISGHATLYWYRQILGQGPELLVQFQDESVVDDSQLPKDRFSAERLKGVDSTLKIQPAELGDSAMYLCASSRGAAPNQPQHFGDGTRLSIL.

The rearrangement joins TRBV6-1 to TRBJ1-5; possible D gene TRBD1, 5 bases. This CDR3 has 14 residues. The V end lost 7 bases, the J end lost 1 base, and 11 bases lay between the germline ends. CDR1 and CDR2 from the germline V gene are MNHNS and SASEGT. The CDR3 loop is CASTTGGSNQPQHF. The CDR3 DNA reads TGTGCCAGCACTACAGGAGGAAGCAATCAGCCCCAGCATTTT.

As regards this clone: A read error may account for a junction end that differs from germline. This chain links TRBV12-5 with TRBJ2-7; D gene unclear. The CDR3 spans 11 residues. Per the germline V gene, CDR1 is LGHNT and CDR2 is FRNRAP. CDR3 sequence (DNA): TGTGCTAGTGGTTTGGGGCAGGACCGGAACTTC. It translates to CASGLGQDRNF.

The chain has TRBV4-1 and TRBJ2-1; D tentatively fits TRBD1 or TRBD2 (5 bases each). CDR3 size: 16 residues. The V end was cut by 4 bases, the J end by 2 bases, with 15 bases between. In germline, CDR1 is MGHRA, CDR2 YSYEKL. The DNA of the CDR3 is TGCGCCAGCAGCCTCCACCGGGACGGCCCCTACAATGAGCAGTTCTTC. Amino acids: CASSLHRDGPYNEQFF.

This chain joins TRBV13 and TRBJ2-2; 10 positions match TRBD1. V shed 5 bases and J 9 bases; nucleotides not matched to a gene: 9. The CDR3 contains 15 residues. Per the germline V gene, CDR1 is PRHDT and CDR2 is FYEKMQ (reference sequence). In nucleotides, the CDR3 is TGTGCCAGCAGCACCGGACAGGGGGAATACAGGGAGCTGTTTTTT. It is translated as CASSTGQGEYRELFF. The whole variable domain, remainder taken from reference TRBV13 and TRBJ2-2, is AAGVIQSPRHLIKEKRETATLKCYPIPRHDTVYWYQQGPGQDPQFLISFYEKMQSDKGSIPDRFSAQQFSDYHSELNMSSLELGDSALYFCASSTGQGEYRELFFGEGSRLTVL.

V and J are TRBV5-1 and TRBJ1-2, with D possibly TRBD1 on 6 matching bases. The CDR3 is made up of 12 amino acids. Trimming took off 0 bases at V and 7 bases at J, with 7 bases between the two ends. CDR1 and CDR2 from the germline V gene are SGHRS and YFSETQ. Here the CDR3 reads CASSLDRVGYTF. As DNA, the CDR3 is TGCGCCAGCAGCTTGGACAGGGTTGGCTACACCTTC.

A remark on this clone: Relative to the germline gene, one junction end is altered; a read error may explain this. The V gene is TRBV28, the J gene TRBJ2-7; D is ambiguous. CDR1 and CDR2 (germline): MDHEN, SYDVKM. The CDR3 consists of 11 residues. The CDR3 loop reads CACRRSSEQYF. DNA of the CDR3: TGTGCCTGCAGACGATCCTCCGAGCAGTACTTC.